This TCR beta chain was profiled in a study of blood T cell repertoires in COVID-19. There are 15 residues in the CDR3. CDR1 MNHEY and CDR2 SVGAGI come from the germline V gene. V was clipped by 8 bases and J by 6 bases; unmatched bases: 12. Enrolled during active infection, Seattle patients were then followed longitudinally. Study processing details: How many nucleated cells were present was estimated from reference gene primer amplification. TCRdb's copy holds only in-frame clones and misses some; the assay was immunoSEQ multiplex PCR. Clone size and V and J calls were adopted from that table, with D and trimming inferred from the DNA. The sample lists some 300,000 clones, 70% to 90% seen once, with around 5.8% in the top ten.

The receptor comes from a woman in her 50s with COVID-19, enrolled during active disease. This chain joins TRBV6-5 and TRBJ2-1, with 8 bases identical to TRBD2. The sample comprised peripheral blood. CDR3 region: CASGALGLGVNEQFF. In nucleotides, the CDR3 is TGTGCCAGCGGAGCGTTGGGACTAGGGGTCAATGAGCAGTTCTTC.